This T cell receptor (beta chain) was retrieved from a study of CXCR3-negative and CXCR3-positive naive CD8 T cells. General study findings and limits: Cryopreservation partially decreased CXCR3 expression, and most assays used fresh PBMCs. Naive subsets did not differ in surface CD5, and TRB CDR3 properties served to infer TCR strength.

On this clonotype itself: Its antigen is unknown.

The CDR3 runs 18 residues. UMI-tagged TRB cDNA libraries were built via 5' RACE. TCRdb re-called the 5' RACE reads, yielding one record per CDR3 amino acid sequence without DNA. The table lists about 43,000 distinct CDR3 sequences, with roughly 15% in the top ten. In triplicate, each CD8+ T cell subset was sorted at 250,000 to 300,000 cells per replicate. Sequencing was performed on memory CD8+ T cells from blood. This receptor was taken from a human donor in good health. Some clones in this sample may be carry-over from other donors' samples. The chain links TRBV23-1 to TRBJ2-5; TCRdb's assignment of TRBD1 cannot be checked, as there is no DNA. TRBV23-1 counts as an open reading frame of uncertain function. The CDR3 here is CASSRDPRHGDRQETQYF.